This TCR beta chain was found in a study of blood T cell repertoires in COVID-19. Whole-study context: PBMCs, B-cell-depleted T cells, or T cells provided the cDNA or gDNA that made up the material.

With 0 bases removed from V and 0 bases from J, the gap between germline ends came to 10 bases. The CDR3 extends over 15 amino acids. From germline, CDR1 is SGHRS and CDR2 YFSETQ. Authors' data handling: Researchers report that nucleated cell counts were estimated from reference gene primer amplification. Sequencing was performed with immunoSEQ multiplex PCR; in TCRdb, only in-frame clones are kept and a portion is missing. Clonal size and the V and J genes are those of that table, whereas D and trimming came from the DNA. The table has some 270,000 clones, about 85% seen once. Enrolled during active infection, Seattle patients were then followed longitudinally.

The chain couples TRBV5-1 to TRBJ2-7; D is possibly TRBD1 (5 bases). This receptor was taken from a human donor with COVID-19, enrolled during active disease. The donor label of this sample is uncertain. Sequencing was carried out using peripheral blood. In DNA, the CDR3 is TGCGCCAGCAGCTTGGTTGCAGGGAACTCCTACGAGCAGTACTTC. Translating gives CASSLVAGNSYEQYF. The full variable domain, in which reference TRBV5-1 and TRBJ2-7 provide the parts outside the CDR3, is KAGVTQTPRYLIKTRGQQVTLSCSPISGHRSVSWYQQTPGQGLQFLFEYFSETQRNKGNFPGRFSGRQFSNSRSEMNVSTLELGDSALYLCASSLVAGNSYEQYFGPGTRLTVT.